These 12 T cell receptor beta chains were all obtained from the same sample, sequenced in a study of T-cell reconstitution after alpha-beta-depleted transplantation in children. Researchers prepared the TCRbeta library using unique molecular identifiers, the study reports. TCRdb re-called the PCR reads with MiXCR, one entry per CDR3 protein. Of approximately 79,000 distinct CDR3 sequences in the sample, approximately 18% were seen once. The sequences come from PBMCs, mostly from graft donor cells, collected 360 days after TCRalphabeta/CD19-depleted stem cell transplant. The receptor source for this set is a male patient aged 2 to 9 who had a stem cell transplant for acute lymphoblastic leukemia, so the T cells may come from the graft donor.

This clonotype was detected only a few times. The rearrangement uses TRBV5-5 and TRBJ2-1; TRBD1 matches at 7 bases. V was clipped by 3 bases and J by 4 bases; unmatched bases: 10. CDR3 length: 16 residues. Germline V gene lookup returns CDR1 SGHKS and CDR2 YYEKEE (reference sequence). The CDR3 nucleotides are TGTGCCAGCAGCTGGATCGACAGGGACCCGTACAATGAGCAGTTCTTC. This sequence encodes CASSWIDRDPYNEQFF. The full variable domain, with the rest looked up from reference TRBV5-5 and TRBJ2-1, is DAGVTQSPTHLIKTRGQQVTLRCSPISGHKSVSWYQQVLGQGPQFIFQYYEKEERGRGNFPDRFSARQFPNYSSELNVNALLLGDSALYLCASSWIDRDPYNEQFFGPGTRLTVL.

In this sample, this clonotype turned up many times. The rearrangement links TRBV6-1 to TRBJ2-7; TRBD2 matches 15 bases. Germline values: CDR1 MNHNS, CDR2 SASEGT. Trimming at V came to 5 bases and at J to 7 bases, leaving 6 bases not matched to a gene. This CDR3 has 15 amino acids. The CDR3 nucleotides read TGTGCCAGCAGTCGGGGACTAGCGGGAGGCGGGGAGCAGTACTTC. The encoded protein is CASSRGLAGGGEQYF.

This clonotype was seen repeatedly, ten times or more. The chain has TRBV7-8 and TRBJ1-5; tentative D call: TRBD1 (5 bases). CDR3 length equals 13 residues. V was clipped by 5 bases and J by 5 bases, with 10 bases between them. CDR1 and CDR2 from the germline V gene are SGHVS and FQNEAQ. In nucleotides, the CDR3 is TGTGCCAGCAGCGCAGGGTTCGATCAGCCCCAGCATTTT. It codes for CASSAGFDQPQHF.

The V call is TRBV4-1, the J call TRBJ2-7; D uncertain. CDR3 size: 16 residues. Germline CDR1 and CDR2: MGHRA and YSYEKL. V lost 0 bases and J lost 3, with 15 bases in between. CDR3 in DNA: TGCGCCAGCAGCCAAGATCCATCCAGGATATACTACGAGCAGTACTTC. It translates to CASSQDPSRIYYEQYF.

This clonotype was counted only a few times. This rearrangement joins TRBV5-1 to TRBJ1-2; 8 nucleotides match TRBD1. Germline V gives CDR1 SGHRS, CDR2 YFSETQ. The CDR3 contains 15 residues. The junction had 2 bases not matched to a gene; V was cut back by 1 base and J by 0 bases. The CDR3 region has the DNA TGCGCCAGCAGCTTGTACAGGGGGACTAACTATGGCTACACCTTC. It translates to CASSLYRGTNYGYTF.

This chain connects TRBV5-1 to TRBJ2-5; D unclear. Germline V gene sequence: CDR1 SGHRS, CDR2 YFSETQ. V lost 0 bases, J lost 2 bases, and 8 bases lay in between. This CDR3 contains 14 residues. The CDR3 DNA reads TGCGCCAGCAGCTTGGTAGGCAGACAAGAGACCCAGTACTTC. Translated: CASSLVGRQETQYF.

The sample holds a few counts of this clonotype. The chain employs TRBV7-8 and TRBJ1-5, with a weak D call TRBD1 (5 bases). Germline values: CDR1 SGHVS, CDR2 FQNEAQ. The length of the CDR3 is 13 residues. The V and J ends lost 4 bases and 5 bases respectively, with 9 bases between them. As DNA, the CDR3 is TGTGCCAGCAGCTGGGACGGATATCAGCCCCAGCATTTT. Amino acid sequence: CASSWDGYQPQHF.

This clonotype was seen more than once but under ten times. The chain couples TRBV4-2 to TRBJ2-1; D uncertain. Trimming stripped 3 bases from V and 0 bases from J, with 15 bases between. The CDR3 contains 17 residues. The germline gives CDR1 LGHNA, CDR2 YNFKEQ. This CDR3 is CASSHPAFLSSYNEQFF. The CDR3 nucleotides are TGTGCCAGCAGCCATCCCGCCTTTCTAAGCTCCTACAATGAGCAGTTCTTC.

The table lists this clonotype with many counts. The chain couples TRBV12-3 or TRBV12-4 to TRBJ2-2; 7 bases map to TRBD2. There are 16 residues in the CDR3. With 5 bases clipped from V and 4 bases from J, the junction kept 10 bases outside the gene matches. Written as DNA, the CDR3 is TGTGCCAGCAGTCTCCTCGGCGGGAGCCCCACCGGGGAGCTGTTTTTT. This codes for CASSLLGGSPTGELFF.

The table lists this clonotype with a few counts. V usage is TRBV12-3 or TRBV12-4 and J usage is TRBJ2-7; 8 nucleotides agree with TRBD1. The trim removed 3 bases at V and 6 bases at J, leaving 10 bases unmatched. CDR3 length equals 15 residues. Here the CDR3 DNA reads TGTGCCAGCAGTTTCAGAGACAGGGGATTACGCGAGCAGTACTTC. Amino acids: CASSFRDRGLREQYF.

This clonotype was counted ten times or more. The chain's CDR3 is CASSQDNEETQYF. The CDR3 nucleotides read TGCGCCAGCAGCCAAGATAACGAAGAGACCCAGTACTTC. The chain couples TRBV4-1 to TRBJ2-5; D not certain. V was pared by 0 bases and J by 3 bases, with 5 bases between. Germline V gene lookup returns CDR1 MGHRA and CDR2 YSYEKL. This CDR3 has 13 amino acids.

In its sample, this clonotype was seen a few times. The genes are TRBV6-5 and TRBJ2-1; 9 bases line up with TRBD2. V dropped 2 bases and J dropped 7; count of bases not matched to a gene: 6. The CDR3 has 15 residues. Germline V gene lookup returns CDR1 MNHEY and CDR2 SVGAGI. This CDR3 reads CASSYGRLAGNEQFF. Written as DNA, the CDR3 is TGTGCCAGCAGTTACGGGCGGCTAGCGGGAAATGAGCAGTTCTTC.